These 13 T cell receptor beta chains came from one sample sequenced in a study of tumor-infiltrating lymphocytes in primary liver carcinoma. Co-extracted RNA and DNA came from about 19-30 mg of unsorted bulk tissue. A constant-region primer served to make TCR beta cDNA from around 500 ng total RNA. Three nested multiplex PCR rounds, a slightly modified ARM-PCR method, built the TCR beta libraries. TRBV1-TRBV30 forward primers paired with a C-beta reverse primer were used in the first two PCR rounds, which ran approximately 10 cycles each. TCRdb recomputed calls from the multiplex PCR reads with MiXCR, one row per CDR3 protein. Of 90,000 to 150,000 distinct CDR3 sequences in the sample, around two thirds were seen once. The material sequenced was liver tumor tissue from sampling region 1. The subset is: tumor region T1, superior pole. Receptor source: a woman aged 60-75 years with primary liver carcinoma and hepatitis B virus infection.

This clonotype was seen a single time. Germline is not matched at one junction end, which may reflect a read error. V usage is TRBV6-5 and J usage is TRBJ1-5; 9 positions match TRBD1. CDR3 size: 17 residues. CDR1 and CDR2 (germline): MNHEY, SVGAGI. CDR3 DNA: TGTACCAGCAGACCCGGGACAGGGAGATATAGCAGTCAGCCCCAGCATTTT. Residues: CTSRPGTGRYSSQPQHF.

In regard to this clonotype: A clone one base away is much larger, so this may be a read error. The chain joins TRBV30 to TRBJ1-1; no clear D gene. This CDR3 has 12 residues. CDR1 GTSNPN and CDR2 SVGIG come from the germline V gene (reference sequence). In DNA, the CDR3 is TGTGTCTGGAGTGTAGGTAGCACTGAAGCTTTCTTT. Residues: CVWSVGSTEAFF.

On this clonotype itself: A read error is possible here, since a much larger clone lies one base away. The V call is TRBV10-2, the J call TRBJ2-7; no definite D call. The CDR3 is made up of 12 amino acids. Germline CDR1 and CDR2: WSHSY and SAAADI. The CDR3 nucleotides read TGCGTCAGCAGTGACGCGGTCGGGGAGCAGTACTTC. This sequence encodes CVSSDAVGEQYF.

With regard to this clonotype: No conserved phenylalanine or tryptophan ends this CDR3, so it is likely a read error. It is unclear where the CDR3 begins or ends on the DNA, so no DNA is shown, and the CDR3 is as TCRdb lists it. The V call is TRBV11-2, the J call TRBJ1-2; the table's D call TRBD1 went unverified against the DNA. Inclusive of both ends, the CDR3 amounts to 15 amino acids. Per the germline V gene, CDR1 is SGHAT and CDR2 is FQNNGV. This CDR3 reads CASSLDTTGLYGYAS.

Regarding this clonotype: No conserved phenylalanine or tryptophan is present at the end of the CDR3, so a read error is the likely explanation. V is TRBV6-1 and J is TRBJ2-7; 9 bases fit TRBD1. The germline V gene encodes CDR1 MNHNS and CDR2 SASEGT. The CDR3 length is 17 residues. Germline trimming cut 5 bases from V and 0 bases from J; bases unmatched to any gene: 11. CDR3 amino acids: CASSSKIGTGTSYEQYL. CDR3 bases: TGTGCCAGCAGTTCTAAGATTGGGACAGGGACCTCCTACGAGCAGTACTTA.

As for this clonotype: The final CDR3 position lacks the conserved phenylalanine or tryptophan, pointing to a likely read error. J is TRBJ1-5 and V is TRBV2; D unresolved. With 7 bases removed from V and 6 bases from J, the gap between germline ends came to 16 bases. Germline CDR1 reads SNHLY; CDR2 reads FYNNEI. This CDR3 has 14 amino acids. CDR3 nucleotides: TGTGCCAGCAACACTGCCCGGGGAAGTCAGCCCCAGCATCTT. This translates into CASNTARGSQPQHL.

On this clonotype itself: The germline gene is not matched at one end of the junction; a read error may be the cause. The chain uses TRBV4-1 and TRBJ2-1, with D possibly matching TRBD1 (6 bases). CDR3 length: 16 amino acids. Germline lookup yields CDR1 MGHRA and CDR2 YSYEKL. The CDR3 region has the DNA TGCGCCAGCAGCCAGGGGGCGGTGATCGCCTACAATGGGCAGTTCTTC. Its protein is CASSQGAVIAYNGQFF.

The chain has TRBV7-9 and TRBJ2-1; D gene uncertain. Germline CDR1 reads SEHNR; CDR2 reads FQNEAQ (reference sequence). The CDR3 length is 17 residues. Trimming pared 2 bases from V and 0 bases from J, leaving 14 bases between. The CDR3 protein is CASSLSPLLSSYNEQFF. The CDR3 nucleotides read TGTGCCAGCAGCTTATCCCCCCTTCTTAGCTCCTACAATGAGCAGTTCTTC.

A remark on this clonotype: A junction end diverges from the germline sequence, so it may reflect a read error. The chain joins TRBV7-9 to TRBJ2-5, with 10 positions matching TRBD2. CDR3 length: 16 amino acids. The germline gives CDR1 SEHNR, CDR2 FQNEAQ (reference sequence). DNA for the CDR3: TGTGCCAGCAGCTATATAGCGGGAGGATCGGGAGAGGCCCAGTACTTC. It is translated as CASSYIAGGSGEAQYF.

This clonotype was seen ten or more times. The CDR3: CASRQQGANTEAFF. The CDR3 DNA reads TGTGCCAGCAGGCAACAGGGGGCTAACACTGAAGCTTTCTTT. The V and J genes are TRBV6-5 and TRBJ1-1; 9 positions agree with TRBD1. The CDR3 spans 14 residues. Germline lookup yields CDR1 MNHEY and CDR2 SVGAGI. The V and J ends lost 6 bases and 2 bases, in that order; junction bases with no gene match: 4.

This sequence joins TRBV11-2 and TRBJ2-7, with 8 bases aligning to TRBD1. CDR3 length: 15 amino acids. The junction had 12 bases not matched to a gene; V was cut back by 9 bases and J by 2 bases. Germline V gene lookup returns CDR1 SGHAT and CDR2 FQNNGV. The CDR3 loop is CARSFGTGGTYEQYF. CDR3 DNA: TGTGCCAGAAGTTTCGGGACAGGCGGAACCTACGAGCAGTACTTC.

Worth noting for this clonotype: A much bigger clone sits one base away, suggesting this may be a read error. V gene TRBV7-8 combines with J gene TRBJ2-2; D remains ambiguous. Germline assignment: CDR1 SGHVS and CDR2 FQNEAQ. The CDR3 runs 15 residues. The CDR3 nucleotides are TGTGTCAGCAGCTTAATACCTGGGGACACCGGGGAGCTGTTTTTT. The encoded protein is CVSSLIPGDTGELFF.

This chain links TRBV11-2 with TRBJ2-1; a possible D gene is TRBD2 (7 bases). Trimming stripped 3 bases from V and 8 bases from J, with 14 bases between. CDR1 SGHAT and CDR2 FQNNGV come from the germline V gene. CDR3 length equals 14 residues. CDR3 amino acids: CASSLGGAGDEQFF. The CDR3 DNA is TGTGCCAGCAGCTTGGGGGGGGCGGGGGATGAGCAGTTCTTC. The whole variable domain, filled in from reference TRBV11-2 and TRBJ2-1, reads EAGVAQSPRYKIIEKRQSVAFWCNPISGHATLYWYQQILGQGPKLLIQFQNNGVVDDSQLPKDRFSAERLKGVDSTLKIQPAKLEDSAVYLCASSLGGAGDEQFFGPGTRLTVL.